This TCR beta chain was profiled in a study of T cells expressing NK-cell markers. Whole-study findings and limits: CD8+ T cells in 5 or 6 donors included dominant NKG2C+ clonotypes at roughly 1.0-8%. The CD3+CD56-NKG2C+ fraction of several donors was also led by these clonotypes. The HCMV specificity of the expanded NKG2C+ T cell clones stayed unresolved.

TCRdb reprocessed the 5' RACE reads and reports one entry per CDR3 protein, with no DNA. In all, the sample yields hundreds of thousands of distinct CDR3 sequences. In regard to this clonotype: Its antigen remains unidentified.

This CDR3 contains 11 residues. Germline V gene data show CDR1 as SGHTS and CDR2 as YDEGEE. Material: blood T cells: a sorted CD56 or NKG2C T cell subset, CD4+ or CD8+ T cells, or bulk PBMC T cells (not recorded which). The V and J genes are TRBV5-8 and TRBJ2-4. This clonotype was sampled from a young man in good health. CDR3 residues: CASRAKNIQYF.